The T cell receptor beta chain under discussion was sequenced for a study of T cell repertoires in cytomegalovirus infection. On the study more broadly: Use of recently identified HLA-C-restricted and well-studied HLA-B-restricted CMV epitopes was part of the study. It can be stated that public TCR beta signatures indicated CMV infection as well as a matching HLA type. Overall study results and limits: HLA-C-restricted TCR beta clonotypes specific for CMV led the ex vivo response. Carriers of CMV plus the relevant HLA were identified by cumulative public TCR beta family frequency.

Trimming took off 0 bases at V and 0 bases at J, with 3 bases between the two ends. The CDR3 consists of 12 residues. Germline V gene sequence: CDR1 DFQATT, CDR2 SNEGSKA (reference sequence). About this clonotype itself: Its antigen is currently unknown.

One entry per CDR3 protein results from TCRdb running MiXCR on the reads. There are about 770,000 distinct CDR3 sequences in the sample; about 28% occur only once, and roughly 13% lies in the top ten. The material was cultured CD8+ T cells from PBMCs, obtained from culture after CMV antigen stimulation. The rearrangement joins TRBV20-1 to TRBJ2-7; D uncertain. This TCR came from a human donor in good health (CMV status not recorded). Some clones in this sample may be carry-over from other donors' samples. The CDR3 spells CSAREHSYEQYF. CDR3 DNA sequence: TGCAGTGCTAGAGAACACTCCTACGAGCAGTACTTC.